This T cell receptor (beta chain) was found in a study of T-cell memory formation after mild COVID-19. Study details: TCR clusters mostly belonged to single donors.

5'RACE primed at constant segments yielded TCR alpha and TCR beta cDNA libraries bearing sample barcodes and UMIs. TCRdb re-called the 5' RACE reads with MiXCR, one entry per CDR3 protein. Of around 340,000 distinct CDR3 sequences listed, roughly 21% are singletons. Points from the study as a whole: Memory cells collected pre-infection included some clones that later responded, suggesting cross-reactive memory joined.

Concerning this clonotype: Its matching antigen is unknown.

CDR1 is SGHAT, CDR2 FQNNGV, per germline. The V gene lost 1 base and the J gene lost 11 bases, with 6 bases spanning the gap. The CDR3 covers 11 residues. The material sequenced was PBMCs or a T cell subset sorted from them (not recorded which). The TCR comes from an adult woman who had mild COVID-19 (a few samples of this study predate the infection). Cell type and time point are not known. V gene TRBV11-2 combines with J gene TRBJ2-1; D not resolved. CDR3 nucleotide sequence: TGTGCCAGCAGCTTAGTAAACCAGCAGTTCTTC. This codes for CASSLVNQQFF.